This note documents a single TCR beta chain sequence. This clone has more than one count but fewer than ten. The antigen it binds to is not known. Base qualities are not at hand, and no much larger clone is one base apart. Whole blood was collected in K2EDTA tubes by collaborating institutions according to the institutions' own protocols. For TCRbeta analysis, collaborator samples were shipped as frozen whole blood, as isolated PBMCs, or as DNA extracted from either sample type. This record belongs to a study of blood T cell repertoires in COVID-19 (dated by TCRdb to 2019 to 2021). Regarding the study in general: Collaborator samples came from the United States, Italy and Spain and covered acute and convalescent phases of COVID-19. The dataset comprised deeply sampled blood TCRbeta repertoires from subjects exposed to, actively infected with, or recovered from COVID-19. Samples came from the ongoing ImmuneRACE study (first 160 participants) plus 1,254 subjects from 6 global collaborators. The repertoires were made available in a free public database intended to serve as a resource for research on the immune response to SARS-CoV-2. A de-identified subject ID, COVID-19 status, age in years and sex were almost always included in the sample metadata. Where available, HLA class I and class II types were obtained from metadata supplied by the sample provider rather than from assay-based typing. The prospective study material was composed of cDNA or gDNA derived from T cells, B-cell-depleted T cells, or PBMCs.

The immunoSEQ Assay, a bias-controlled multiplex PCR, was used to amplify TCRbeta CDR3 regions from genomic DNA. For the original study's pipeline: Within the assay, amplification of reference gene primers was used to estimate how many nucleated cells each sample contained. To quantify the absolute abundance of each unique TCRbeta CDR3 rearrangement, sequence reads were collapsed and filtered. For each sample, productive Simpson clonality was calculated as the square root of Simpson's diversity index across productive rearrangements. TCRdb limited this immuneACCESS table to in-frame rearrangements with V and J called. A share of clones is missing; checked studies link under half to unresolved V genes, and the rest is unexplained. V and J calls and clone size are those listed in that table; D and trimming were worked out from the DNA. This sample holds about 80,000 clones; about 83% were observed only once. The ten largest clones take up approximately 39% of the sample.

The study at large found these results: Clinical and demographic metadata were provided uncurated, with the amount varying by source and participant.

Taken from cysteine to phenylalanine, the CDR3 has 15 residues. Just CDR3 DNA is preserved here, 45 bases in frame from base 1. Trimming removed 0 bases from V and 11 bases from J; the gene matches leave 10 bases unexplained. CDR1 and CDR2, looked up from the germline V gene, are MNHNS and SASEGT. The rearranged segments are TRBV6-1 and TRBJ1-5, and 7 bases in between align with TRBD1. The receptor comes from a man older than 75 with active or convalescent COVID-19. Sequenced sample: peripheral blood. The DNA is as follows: TGTGCCAGCAGTGAAGCAGGGGGCAATAGACAGGCCCAGCATTTT. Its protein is CASSEAGGNRQAQHF.